This TCR beta chain was retrieved from a study of blood T cell repertoires in COVID-19. Original data processing: Reference gene primer amplification gave estimated nucleated cell counts. The method was immunoSEQ multiplex PCR; TCRdb's version includes in-frame clones alone and lacks a portion of them. V, J and clone size were drawn from that table, and D and trimming were deduced from the DNA. The table has fewer than 350,000 clones, 90% seen once. The source material was PBMCs or T cells enriched from blood (not recorded which). The receptor was isolated from a woman younger than 45 with acute COVID-19.

CDR3: CASSDGAGGSADTQYF. In nucleotides, the CDR3 is TGTGCCAGCAGTGACGGAGCGGGAGGGTCCGCAGATACGCAGTATTTT. The chain couples TRBV6-4 to TRBJ2-3; 10 bases are shared with TRBD2. Germline V gene lookup returns CDR1 MRHNA and CDR2 SNTAGT. Losses at the gene ends were 2 bases for V and 4 bases for J; bases not matched to a gene: 6. This CDR3 is built from 16 residues.